This T cell receptor (beta chain) was recorded in a study of PD-1 blockade in classical Hodgkin lymphoma. Time point reported: cycle 4 day 1 (C4D1), after less than seven weeks of nivolumab. Every patient had relapsed following autologous stem cell transplantation, and cohorts differed in brentuximab vedotin exposure. General study points: Exclusion covered patients beginning nivolumab under 1 year post-ASCT. By cycle point C4D1, TCR diversity had risen significantly in CD4+ cells (but not CD8+ cells).

Of note for this clone: Its cognate antigen is unknown.

Per germline, CDR1 SQVTM and CDR2 ANQGSEA. The CDR3 spans 13 residues. The germline V and J ends were trimmed by 4 bases and 1 base, with 7 bases remaining between them. Clones were read by immunoSEQ multiplex PCR, and TCRdb kept only the in-frame ones, dropping some. The table shows tens of thousands of clones, with 82% occurring only once. This chain connects TRBV29-1 to TRBJ2-2; D is unclear. This sequence was found in a human donor with classical Hodgkin lymphoma. The material sequenced was peripheral blood mononuclear cells (PBMCs), taken before the fourth cycle of nivolumab. CDR3 coding DNA: TGCAGCGTTGTTCCGGGGAACACCGGGGAGCTGTTTTTT. The encoded protein is CSVVPGNTGELFF.